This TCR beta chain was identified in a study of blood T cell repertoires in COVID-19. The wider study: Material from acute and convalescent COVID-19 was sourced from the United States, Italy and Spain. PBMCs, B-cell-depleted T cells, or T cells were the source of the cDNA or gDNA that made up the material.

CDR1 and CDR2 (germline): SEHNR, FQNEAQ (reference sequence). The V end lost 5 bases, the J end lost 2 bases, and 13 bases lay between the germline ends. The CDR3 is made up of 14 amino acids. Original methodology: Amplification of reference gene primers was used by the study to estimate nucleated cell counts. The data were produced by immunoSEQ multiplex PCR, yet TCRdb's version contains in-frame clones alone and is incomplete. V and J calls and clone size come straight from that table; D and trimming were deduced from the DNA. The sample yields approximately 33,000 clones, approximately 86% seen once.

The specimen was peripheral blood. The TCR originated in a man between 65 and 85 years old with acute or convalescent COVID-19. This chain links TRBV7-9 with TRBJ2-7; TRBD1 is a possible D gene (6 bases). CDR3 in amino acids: CASSKRTVPYEQYF. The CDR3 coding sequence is TGTGCCAGCAGCAAAAGGACAGTTCCCTACGAGCAGTACTTC.